The 29 T cell receptor beta chains below were found in one sample sequenced in a study of T-cell reconstitution after alpha-beta-depleted transplantation in children. The authors prepared the TCRbeta library with unique molecular identifiers. TCRdb analysed the PCR reads with MiXCR anew, one entry per CDR3 protein. The sample has about 120,000 distinct CDR3 sequences; about 23% are singletons. Sequencing used PBMCs, mostly from graft donor cells, obtained 180 days after TCRalphabeta/CD19-depleted stem cell transplant. The receptors were gathered from a male patient under 10 years old who had a stem cell transplant for chronic granulomatous disease, so the T cells may come from the graft donor.

At least ten counts were recorded for this clonotype. The V gene is TRBV5-1, the J gene TRBJ1-1; D call uncertain. CDR1 and CDR2 from the germline V gene are SGHRS and YFSETQ. Trimming stripped 0 bases from V and 1 base from J, with 10 bases between. The CDR3 covers 15 residues. The CDR3 loop reads CASSLEGERNTEAFF. CDR3 in DNA: TGCGCCAGCAGCTTGGAAGGAGAGAGGAACACTGAAGCTTTCTTT.

This clonotype was observed many times. V gene TRBV28 combines with J gene TRBJ1-5; 8 nucleotides agree with TRBD1. This CDR3 is 15 amino acids long. Unmatched junction bases numbered 11, after V lost 6 bases and J lost 7 bases. Germline CDR1 reads MDHEN; CDR2 reads SYDVKM. The CDR3 DNA is TGTGCCAGCAGCCCTAGGACAGGGACAAGGCAGCCCCAGCATTTT. Encoded protein: CASSPRTGTRQPQHF.

The rearrangement links TRBV5-6 to TRBJ2-7; 9 bases match TRBD1. Germline CDR1 is SGHDT and CDR2 is YYEEEE. This CDR3 spans 14 amino acids. V trimming: 4 bases; J trimming: 3 bases; junction bases outside the gene matches: 5. For the CDR3, the DNA is TGTGCCAGCAGCCCGGGACAGGGACTCTACGAGCAGTACTTC. It codes for CASSPGQGLYEQYF. The full variable domain, in which reference TRBV5-6 and TRBJ2-7 provide the parts outside the CDR3, is DAGVTQSPTHLIKTRGQQVTLRCSPKSGHDTVSWYQQALGQGPQFIFQYYEEEERQRGNFPDRFSGHQFPNYSSELNVNALLLGDSALYLCASSPGQGLYEQYFGPGTRLTVT.

This clonotype has a handful of counts. V is TRBV18 and J is TRBJ2-5; 13 nucleotides agree with TRBD2. The CDR3 has 17 amino acids. The germline gives CDR1 KGHSH, CDR2 LQKENI. V trimming: 3 bases; J trimming: 4 bases; junction bases outside the gene matches: 8. The CDR3 protein is CASSPGLAGEGGETQYF. As DNA, the CDR3 is TGTGCCAGCTCACCCGGACTAGCGGGAGAAGGAGGAGAGACCCAGTACTTC.

This clonotype has at least ten counts. V gene TRBV7-2 combines with J gene TRBJ2-2; TRBD2 matches 10 bases. The germline gives CDR1 SGHTA, CDR2 FQGNSA. Losses at the gene ends were 3 bases for V and 0 bases for J; bases not matched to a gene: 7. The CDR3 spans 18 residues. The DNA for the CDR3 is TGTGCCAGCAGCTTGCGGCTAGCGGGAGTCCCGAACACCGGGGAGCTGTTTTTT. Its protein product is CASSLRLAGVPNTGELFF. The whole variable domain, filled in from reference TRBV7-2 and TRBJ2-2, reads GAGVSQSPSNKVTEKGKDVELRCDPISGHTALYWYRQSLGQGLEFLIYFQGNSAPDKSGLPSDRFSAERTGGSVSTLTIQRTQQEDSAVYLCASSLRLAGVPNTGELFFGEGSRLTVL.

In its sample, this clonotype was seen many times. The chain combines TRBV7-3 with TRBJ2-5; D gene uncertain. V lost 0 bases and J lost 1, with 6 bases in between. Germline CDR1 reads SGHTA; CDR2 reads FQGTGA. The CDR3 is made up of 14 amino acids. The CDR3: CASSLTQIQETQYF. CDR3 DNA: TGTGCCAGCAGCTTAACTCAAATCCAAGAGACCCAGTACTTC. The whole variable domain, filled in from reference TRBV7-3 and TRBJ2-5, reads GAGVSQTPSNKVTEKGKYVELRCDPISGHTALYWYRQSLGQGPEFLIYFQGTGAADDSGLPNDRFFAVRPEGSVSTLKIQRTERGDSAVYLCASSLTQIQETQYFGPGTRLLVL.

This clonotype showed up many times. The V call is TRBV29-1, the J call TRBJ2-1, with 16 bases identical to TRBD2. Trimming removed 8 bases from V and 4 bases from J; junction bases left unmatched: 5. The CDR3 is 15 amino acids. Germline values: CDR1 SQVTM, CDR2 ANQGSEA. The CDR3 DNA reads as TGCAGCCTCCGGGGACTAGCGGGAGGGTACAATGAGCAGTTCTTC. As protein: CSLRGLAGGYNEQFF.

This clonotype came up a few times. The chain employs TRBV5-1 and TRBJ2-5, with D possibly being TRBD1 (5 bases). Germline V gene data show CDR1 as SGHRS and CDR2 as YFSETQ. V was shortened by 0 bases and J by 2 bases, with 8 bases between the two germline ends. The CDR3 runs 14 residues. The CDR3 spells CASSLARAQETQYF. In DNA, the CDR3 is TGCGCCAGCAGCTTGGCCAGGGCGCAAGAGACCCAGTACTTC.

This clonotype has ten or more counts. This chain uses TRBV20-1 with TRBJ2-5; no definite D call. Trimming left V 6 bases short and J 1 base short, with 15 bases between. This CDR3 spans 14 amino acids. Germline assignment: CDR1 DFQATT and CDR2 SNEGSKA (reference sequence). CDR3 region: CSAPAVGSQETQYF. CDR3 coding DNA: TGCAGTGCCCCCGCAGTTGGCAGCCAAGAGACCCAGTACTTC.

This chain links TRBV18 with TRBJ1-2; no firm D call. CDR3 length: 14 residues. Germline V gene data show CDR1 as KGHSH and CDR2 as LQKENI. The germline V and J ends were trimmed by 1 base and 2 bases, with 8 bases remaining between them. For the CDR3, the DNA is TGTGCCAGCTCACCACTTGGGAGCAACTATGGCTACACCTTC. Translating it yields CASSPLGSNYGYTF. The whole variable domain, remainder taken from reference TRBV18 and TRBJ1-2, is NAGVMQNPRHLVRRRGQEARLRCSPMKGHSHVYWYRQLPEEGLKFMVYLQKENIIDESGMPKERFSAEFPKEGPSILRIQQVVRGDSAAYFCASSPLGSNYGYTFGSGTRLTVV.

This clonotype occurred a few times. The rearrangement joins TRBV12-3 or TRBV12-4 to TRBJ2-5; D not certain. The CDR3 is made up of 14 amino acids. V was pared by 7 bases and J by 1 base, with 13 bases between. The CDR3 region is CASTIRHPQETQYF. CDR3 nucleotide sequence: TGTGCCAGCACCATTCGACACCCCCAAGAGACCCAGTACTTC.

This clonotype was counted many times. The genes are TRBV12-3 or TRBV12-4 and TRBJ2-1, with D hard to call. Trimming cost V 2 bases and J 9 bases, with 8 bases left between them. The length of the CDR3 is 12 residues. The CDR3 region is CASSLRPGEQFF. The CDR3 nucleotides read TGTGCCAGCAGTTTACGGCCAGGTGAGCAGTTCTTC.

In this sample, this clonotype turned up many times. The chain recombines TRBV5-1 with TRBJ2-2; D is unresolved. V was cut by 6 bases and J by 3 bases, with 12 bases left in between. The CDR3 extends over 14 amino acids. Germline V gene lookup returns CDR1 SGHRS and CDR2 YFSETQ. In nucleotides, the CDR3 is TGCGCCAGCACAGCCCGGACCCACACCGGGGAGCTGTTTTTT. Encoded protein: CASTARTHTGELFF.

The sample holds a few counts of this clonotype. The V and J genes are TRBV7-2 and TRBJ2-2; D ambiguous. The ends were cut back, 1 base at V and 4 bases at J, with 10 bases in the middle. Looked up from germline, CDR1 is SGHTA and CDR2 is FQGNSA. The CDR3 covers 15 residues. CDR3 protein: CASSLGPSGTGELFF. CDR3 DNA sequence: TGTGCCAGCAGCTTAGGCCCTAGTGGCACCGGGGAGCTGTTTTTT.

This clonotype appeared a few times. The rearrangement uses TRBV10-3 and TRBJ2-1; 9 bases line up with TRBD2. The CDR3 runs to 16 residues. Per germline, CDR1 ENHRY and CDR2 SYGVKD. The junction had 10 bases not matched to a gene; V was cut back by 2 bases and J by 8 bases. This CDR3 is CAISEPGLASDDEQFF. The CDR3 DNA reads TGTGCCATCAGTGAGCCGGGACTAGCTTCCGACGATGAGCAGTTCTTC.

This clonotype was seen only a few times. This chain joins TRBV29-1 and TRBJ2-7, with TRBD1 matching over 9 bases. The V gene's germline CDR1 is SQVTM and CDR2 ANQGSEA. V dropped 4 bases and J dropped 4; count of bases not matched to a gene: 11. CDR3 length equals 15 residues. CDR3 protein: CSVGLRGQGSYEQYF. The CDR3 DNA reads as TGCAGCGTTGGGTTGAGAGGACAGGGGAGTTACGAGCAGTACTTC.

The table lists this clonotype with many counts. The gene calls are TRBV5-1 and TRBJ2-1; the match to TRBD1 covers 9 bases. The CDR3 spans 15 residues. The junction had 8 bases not matched to a gene; V was cut back by 4 bases and J by 6 bases. Germline V gene lookup returns CDR1 SGHRS and CDR2 YFSETQ. The CDR3 reads CASSIGTGSLNEQFF. In DNA form, the CDR3 reads TGCGCCAGCAGCATCGGGACAGGGAGTCTCAATGAGCAGTTCTTC.

The chain couples TRBV12-3 or TRBV12-4 to TRBJ2-3, with 11 bases lining up with TRBD2. The CDR3 is made up of 15 amino acids. V trimming: 3 bases; J trimming: 5 bases; junction bases outside the gene matches: 4. This chain's CDR3 is CASSLASGGQDTQYF. The CDR3 nucleotides read TGTGCCAGCAGTTTGGCTAGCGGGGGGCAAGATACGCAGTATTTT.

This chain connects TRBV20-1 to TRBJ2-7; TRBD1 might be the D (5 bases). The CDR3 is made up of 13 amino acids. Trimming shortened V by 0 bases and J by 3 bases, and 9 bases separated the two germline ends. The germline V gene encodes CDR1 DFQATT and CDR2 SNEGSKA (reference sequence). CDR3: CSARDGRDYEQYF. In nucleotides, the CDR3 is TGCAGTGCTAGAGACGGCAGGGACTACGAGCAGTACTTC.

This clonotype turned up a few times. The chain has TRBV3-1 and TRBJ2-2; D call uncertain. In germline, CDR1 is LGHDT, CDR2 YNNKEL (reference sequence). Trimming left V 1 base short and J 8 bases short, with 8 bases between. The CDR3 has 13 amino acids. This CDR3 reads CASSQGLGGELFF. The DNA of the CDR3 is TGTGCCAGCAGCCAAGGGTTAGGAGGGGAGCTGTTTTTT.

This clonotype was picked up many times. CDR3 in amino acids: CASSSRTSGVYNEQFF. The CDR3 DNA reads as TGTGCCAGCAGTTCACGGACTAGCGGGGTCTACAATGAGCAGTTCTTC. The rearrangement uses TRBV27 and TRBJ2-1, with TRBD2 identical over 12 bases. V lost 4 bases and J lost 3; bases outside the gene matches: 4. The CDR3 covers 16 residues. Germline V gives CDR1 MNHEY, CDR2 SMNVEV (reference sequence).

This clonotype has just a few counts. V usage is TRBV5-1 and J usage is TRBJ1-2; TRBD1 matches at 9 bases. CDR3 length equals 16 residues. After removal of 0 bases from V and 7 bases from J, the junction contained 10 bases not matched to a gene. The V gene's germline CDR1 is SGHRS and CDR2 YFSETQ. In DNA, the CDR3 is TGCGCCAGCAGCTTGGATACGGGACAGGGTGATCGTGGCTACACCTTC. As protein: CASSLDTGQGDRGYTF.

This clonotype was picked up many times. The chain recombines TRBV20-1 with TRBJ2-1; 7 bases match TRBD2. The CDR3 loop spans 10 amino acids. Per the germline V gene, CDR1 is DFQATT and CDR2 is SNEGSKA (reference sequence). The J segment lost 14 bases and the V segment lost 8 bases, leaving 9 bases of the junction unmatched. CDR3 in DNA: TGCAGTCCCAGAGAGGGAGGGGAGTTCTTC. Residues: CSPREGGEFF.

The sample holds many counts of this clonotype. The CDR3 protein is CASSFFENTEAFF. The DNA for the CDR3 is TGTGCCAGCAGTTTCTTTGAGAACACTGAAGCTTTCTTT. The V call is TRBV12-3 or TRBV12-4, the J call TRBJ1-1, with D unclear. This CDR3 spans 13 amino acids. V was shortened by 3 bases and J by 1 base, with 6 bases between the two germline ends.

This clonotype was picked up a small number of times. This chain joins TRBV5-1 and TRBJ2-3; D perhaps matches TRBD1 (6 bases). The CDR3 has 16 residues. In germline, CDR1 is SGHRS, CDR2 YFSETQ. V was pared by 4 bases and J by 1 base, with 16 bases between. This CDR3 is CASSRFLGAGTDTQYF. The CDR3 nucleotides are TGCGCCAGCAGCCGTTTTTTGGGGGCTGGCACAGATACGCAGTATTTT.

This clonotype was seen more than once but under ten times. This CDR3 is CASSSLRLAGGPDTQYF. DNA of the CDR3: TGTGCCAGCAGTTCTCTGCGACTAGCGGGAGGCCCAGATACGCAGTATTTT. The rearrangement uses TRBV27 and TRBJ2-3, with 13 bases that match TRBD2. This CDR3 spans 17 amino acids. V shed 4 bases and J 4 bases; nucleotides not matched to a gene: 8. Per germline, CDR1 MNHEY and CDR2 SMNVEV (reference sequence).

This clonotype was recorded only once. V and J are TRBV12-3 or TRBV12-4 and TRBJ2-5; no firm D call. V was pared by 3 bases and J by 2 bases, with 10 bases between. CDR3 size: 14 residues. The CDR3 region is CASSFWARQETQYF. The CDR3 DNA sequence: TGTGCCAGCAGTTTCTGGGCCCGGCAAGAGACCCAGTACTTC.

This chain connects TRBV7-2 to TRBJ2-1, with TRBD2 identical over 7 bases. Germline V gene sequence: CDR1 SGHTA, CDR2 FQGNSA. Trimming took 1 base from V and 4 from J; bases not matched to a gene: 7. The CDR3 has 16 residues. CDR3 bases: TGTGCCAGCAGCTTAGTTGTGGCTAGCGGATACAATGAGCAGTTCTTC. Protein: CASSLVVASGYNEQFF.

V is TRBV5-1 and J is TRBJ2-1; D could derive from TRBD1 or TRBD2 (5 bases each). The CDR3 is made up of 12 amino acids. The germline V and J ends were trimmed by 1 base and 8 bases, with 7 bases remaining between them. The germline V gene has CDR1 SGHRS and CDR2 YFSETQ. CDR3 region: CASSLRGDEQFF. As DNA, the CDR3 is TGCGCCAGCAGCTTGCGGGGCGATGAGCAGTTCTTC.